Given below is one T cell receptor (beta chain) in context. The data stem from a study of blood T cell repertoires in COVID-19. On the study more broadly: T cells, B-cell-depleted T cells, or PBMCs supplied cDNA or gDNA.

CDR1 and CDR2 from the germline V gene are SGHRS and YFSETQ. CDR3 length equals 15 residues. V gave up 7 bases and J gave up 5 bases; unmatched junction bases: 11. The assay was immunoSEQ multiplex PCR, and TCRdb's table has in-frame clones only and misses some. The data hold about 480,000 clones, with about 89% observed a single time. The clonotype comes from a woman in her 50s with COVID-19, enrolled during active disease. V gene TRBV5-1 combines with J gene TRBJ1-2; 10 bases align to TRBD1. The sample taken for sequencing was peripheral blood. The DNA for the CDR3 is TGCGCCAGCGGGGACCGGGACAGGGGATTGTATGGCTACACCTTC. It translates to CASGDRDRGLYGYTF.